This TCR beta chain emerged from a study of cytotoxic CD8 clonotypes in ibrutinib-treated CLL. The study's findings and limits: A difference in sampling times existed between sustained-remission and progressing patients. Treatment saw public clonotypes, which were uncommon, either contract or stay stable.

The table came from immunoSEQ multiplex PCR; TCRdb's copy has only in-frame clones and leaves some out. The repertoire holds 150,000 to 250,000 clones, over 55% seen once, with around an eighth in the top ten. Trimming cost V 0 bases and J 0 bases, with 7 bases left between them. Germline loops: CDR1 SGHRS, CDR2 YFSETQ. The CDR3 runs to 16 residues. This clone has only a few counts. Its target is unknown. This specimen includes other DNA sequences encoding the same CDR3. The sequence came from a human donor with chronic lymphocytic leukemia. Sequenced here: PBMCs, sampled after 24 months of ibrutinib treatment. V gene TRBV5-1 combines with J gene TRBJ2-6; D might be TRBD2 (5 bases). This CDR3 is CASSLEAVSGANVLTF. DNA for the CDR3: TGCGCCAGCAGCTTGGAAGCGGTCTCTGGGGCCAACGTCCTGACTTTC.